This TCR beta chain was recorded in a study of cytomegalovirus exposure and HLA in healthy donors. Vbeta (60) and Jbeta (13) primers were used in the PCR. Using immunoSEQ multiplex PCR, the repertoire was profiled, and TCRdb retains in-frame clones only, with some absent. The sample holds over 150,000 clones, 70% to 90% seen once. In germline, CDR1 is LNHNV, CDR2 YYDKDF (reference sequence). This CDR3 region has 14 residues. V lost 0 bases and J 3 bases, leaving 8 bases between the germline ends. Study-level points and caveats: A likely sequencing artifact accounted for one observed cluster of highly shared sequence variants.

This clone is a singleton in its sample. The antigen remains undetermined. This chain uses TRBV15 with TRBJ2-5; tentatively, D is TRBD1 (5 bases). The receptor comes from a woman in her 30s in good health and CMV-seronegative. The sample comprised PBMCs. As DNA, the CDR3 is TGTGCCACCAGCAGAGAGGCAGGGAAAGAGACCCAGTACTTC. Residues: CATSREAGKETQYF.